The 3 T cell receptor beta chains in this list originate from one sample, sequenced in a study of CD8 T cells in Susac syndrome. RNA, at about 0.45 to 1 ug, was reverse transcribed with random hexamers. TCRdb reprocessed the immunoSEQ multiplex PCR reads via MiXCR and lists one record per CDR3 protein. The sample carries about 120,000 distinct CDR3 sequences, around 94% recorded once. Sequences were obtained from CD8+ T cells from PBMCs. These receptors were taken from a human donor with Susac syndrome.

J is TRBJ2-7 and V is TRBV2; a possible D gene is TRBD1 (6 bases). This CDR3 spans 15 amino acids. The V gene's germline CDR1 is SNHLY and CDR2 FYNNEI. Trimming pared 5 bases from V and 3 bases from J, leaving 17 bases between. The CDR3 nucleotides read TGTGCCAGCAGTCAGGAGAGAGGGACATTCTACGAGCAGTACTTC. This gives the protein CASSQERGTFYEQYF.

The rearrangement uses TRBV6-5 and TRBJ2-3; D remains unclear. V gave up 6 bases and J gave up 6 bases, with 10 bases separating them. The CDR3 runs 12 residues. CDR1 is MNHEY, CDR2 SVGAGI, per germline. The CDR3 loop is CASSPHGDTQYF. CDR3 DNA: TGTGCCAGCAGCCCCCACGGGGATACGCAGTATTTT.

This clonotype was found once. J is TRBJ1-2 and V is TRBV30; D uncertain. V dropped 5 bases and J dropped 2 bases, with 6 bases sitting between them. CDR1 and CDR2 (germline): GTSNPN, SVGIG (reference sequence). The CDR3 length is 11 residues. The CDR3 DNA reads TGTGCCTGGGGAGAGAACTATGGCTACACCTTC. Translated: CAWGENYGYTF.